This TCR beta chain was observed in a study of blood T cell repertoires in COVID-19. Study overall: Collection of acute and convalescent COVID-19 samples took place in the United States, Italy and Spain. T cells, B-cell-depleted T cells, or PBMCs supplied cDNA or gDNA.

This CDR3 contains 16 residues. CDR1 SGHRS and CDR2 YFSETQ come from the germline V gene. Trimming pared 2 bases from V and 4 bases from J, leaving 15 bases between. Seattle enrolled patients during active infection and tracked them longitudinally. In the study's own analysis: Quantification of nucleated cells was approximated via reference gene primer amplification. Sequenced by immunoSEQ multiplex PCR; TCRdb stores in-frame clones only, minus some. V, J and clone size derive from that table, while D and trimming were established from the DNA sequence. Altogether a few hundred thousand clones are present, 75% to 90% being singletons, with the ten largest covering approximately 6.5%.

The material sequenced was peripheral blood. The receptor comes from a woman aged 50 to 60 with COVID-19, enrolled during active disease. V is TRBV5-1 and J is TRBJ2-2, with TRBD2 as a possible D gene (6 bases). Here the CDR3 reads CASSFTGLAGTGELFF. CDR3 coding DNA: TGCGCCAGCAGCTTCACGGGACTTGCGGGCACCGGGGAGCTGTTTTTT.